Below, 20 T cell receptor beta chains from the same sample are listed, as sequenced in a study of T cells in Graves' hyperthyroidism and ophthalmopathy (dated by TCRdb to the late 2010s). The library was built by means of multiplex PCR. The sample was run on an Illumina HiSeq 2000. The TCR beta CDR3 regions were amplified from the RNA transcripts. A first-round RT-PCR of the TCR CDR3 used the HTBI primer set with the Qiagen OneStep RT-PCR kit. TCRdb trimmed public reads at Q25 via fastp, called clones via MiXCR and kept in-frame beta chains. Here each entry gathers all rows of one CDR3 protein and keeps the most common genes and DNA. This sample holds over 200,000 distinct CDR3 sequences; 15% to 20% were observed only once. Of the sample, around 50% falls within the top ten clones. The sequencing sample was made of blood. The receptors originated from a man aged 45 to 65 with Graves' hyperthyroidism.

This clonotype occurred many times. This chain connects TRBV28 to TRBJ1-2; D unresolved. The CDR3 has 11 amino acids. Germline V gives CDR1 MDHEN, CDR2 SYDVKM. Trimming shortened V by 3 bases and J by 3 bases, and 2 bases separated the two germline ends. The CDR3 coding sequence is TGTGCCAGCAGTTTCGACTATGGCTACACCTTC. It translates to CASSFDYGYTF.

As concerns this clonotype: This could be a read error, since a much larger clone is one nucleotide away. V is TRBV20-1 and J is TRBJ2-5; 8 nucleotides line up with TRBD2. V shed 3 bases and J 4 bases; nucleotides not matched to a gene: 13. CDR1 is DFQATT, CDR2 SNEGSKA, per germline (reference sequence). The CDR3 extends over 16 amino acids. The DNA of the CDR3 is TGCAGTGCTAGCATAGCGGGAAAGGGATCGGGAGAGACCCAGTACTTC. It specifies CSASIAGKGSGETQYF.

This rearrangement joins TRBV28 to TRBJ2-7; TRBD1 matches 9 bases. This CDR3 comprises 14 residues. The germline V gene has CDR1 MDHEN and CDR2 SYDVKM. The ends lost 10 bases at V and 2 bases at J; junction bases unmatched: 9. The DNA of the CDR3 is TGTGCCACCCTGACCGGGACAGGGCCCTACGAGCAGTACTTC. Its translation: CATLTGTGPYEQYF.

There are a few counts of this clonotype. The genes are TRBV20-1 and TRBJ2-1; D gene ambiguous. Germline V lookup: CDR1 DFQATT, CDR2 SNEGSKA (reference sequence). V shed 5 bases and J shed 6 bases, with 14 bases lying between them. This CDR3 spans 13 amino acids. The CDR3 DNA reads TGCAGTGCTCCAACGGTGAATGGCAATGAGCAGTTCTTC. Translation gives CSAPTVNGNEQFF.

The CDR3 protein is CASSIQGQETQYF. For the CDR3, the DNA is TGTGCCAGTAGTATACAGGGACAAGAGACCCAGTACTTC. The chain uses TRBV19 and TRBJ2-5; possible D gene TRBD1, 5 bases. The germline V gene encodes CDR1 LNHDA and CDR2 SQIVND (reference sequence). Trimming took off 2 bases at V and 2 bases at J, with 6 bases between the two ends. This CDR3 is 13 amino acids long.

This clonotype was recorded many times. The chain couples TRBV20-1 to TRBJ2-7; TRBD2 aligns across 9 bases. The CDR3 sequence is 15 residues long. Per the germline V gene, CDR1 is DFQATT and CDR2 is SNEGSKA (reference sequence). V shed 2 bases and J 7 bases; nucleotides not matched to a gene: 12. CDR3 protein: CSARSGTSWDREQYF. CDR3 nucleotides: TGCAGTGCTAGATCCGGGACTAGCTGGGACCGGGAGCAGTACTTC.

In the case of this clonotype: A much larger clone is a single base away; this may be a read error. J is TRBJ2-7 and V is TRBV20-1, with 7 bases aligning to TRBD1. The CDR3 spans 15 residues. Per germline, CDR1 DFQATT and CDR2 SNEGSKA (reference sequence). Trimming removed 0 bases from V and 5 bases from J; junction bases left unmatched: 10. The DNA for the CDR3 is TGCAGTGCTAGAGATCCGACAGGGAACGTGGACGAGCAGTACTTC. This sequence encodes CSARDPTGNVDEQYF.

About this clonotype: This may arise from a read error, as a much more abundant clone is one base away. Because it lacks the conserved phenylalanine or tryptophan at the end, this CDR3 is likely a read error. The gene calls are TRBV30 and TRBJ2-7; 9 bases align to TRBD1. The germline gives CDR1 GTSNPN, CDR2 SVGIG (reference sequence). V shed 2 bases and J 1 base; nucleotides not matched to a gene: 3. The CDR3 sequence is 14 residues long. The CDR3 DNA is TGTGCCTGGAGTTTGGACAGGGGATCCTACGAGCAGTACCTC. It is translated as CAWSLDRGSYEQYL.

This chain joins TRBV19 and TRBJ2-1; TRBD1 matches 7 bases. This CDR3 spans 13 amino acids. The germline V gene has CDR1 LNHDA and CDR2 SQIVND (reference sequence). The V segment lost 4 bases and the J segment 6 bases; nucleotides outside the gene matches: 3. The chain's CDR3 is CASSTTGFNEQFF. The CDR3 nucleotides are TGTGCCAGTAGTACGACAGGGTTCAATGAGCAGTTCTTC.

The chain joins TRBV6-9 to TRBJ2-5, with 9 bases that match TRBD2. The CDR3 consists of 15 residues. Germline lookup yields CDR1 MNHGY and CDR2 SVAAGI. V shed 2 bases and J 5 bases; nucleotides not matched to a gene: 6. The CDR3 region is CASSYLASGIETQYF. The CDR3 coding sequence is TGTGCCAGCAGTTATCTTGCTAGCGGGATTGAGACCCAGTACTTC.

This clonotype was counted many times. This chain's CDR3 is CAWSDGFGYNEQFF. The CDR3 coding sequence is TGTGCCTGGAGTGACGGATTCGGCTACAATGAGCAGTTCTTC. The rearrangement joins TRBV30 to TRBJ2-1; no clear D. The germline gives CDR1 GTSNPN, CDR2 SVGIG (reference sequence). CDR3 length equals 14 residues. Deletions cut 1 base from V and 3 bases from J, with 10 bases between.

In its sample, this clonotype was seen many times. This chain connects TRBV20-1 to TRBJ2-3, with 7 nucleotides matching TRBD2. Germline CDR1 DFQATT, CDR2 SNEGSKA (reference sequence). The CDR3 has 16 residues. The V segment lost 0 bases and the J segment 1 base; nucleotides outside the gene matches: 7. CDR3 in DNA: TGCAGTGCTAGAGAACTGACGGGAGGACGCACAGATACGCAGTATTTT. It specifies CSARELTGGRTDTQYF.

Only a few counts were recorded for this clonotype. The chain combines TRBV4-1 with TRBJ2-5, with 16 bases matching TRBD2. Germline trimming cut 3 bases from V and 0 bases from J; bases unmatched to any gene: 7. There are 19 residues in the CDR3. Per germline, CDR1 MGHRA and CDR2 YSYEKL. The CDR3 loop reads CASSQGLAGGSGYQETQYF. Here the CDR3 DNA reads TGCGCCAGCAGCCAGGGACTAGCGGGAGGGAGTGGTTACCAAGAGACCCAGTACTTC.

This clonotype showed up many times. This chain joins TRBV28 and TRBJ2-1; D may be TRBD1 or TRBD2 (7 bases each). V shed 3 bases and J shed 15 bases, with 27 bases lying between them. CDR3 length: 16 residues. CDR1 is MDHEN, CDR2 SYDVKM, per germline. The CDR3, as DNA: TGTGCCAGCAGTTTGCCCAGGGGGTACGGCGGGAGTCGGAGGTTCTTC. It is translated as CASSLPRGYGGSRRFF.

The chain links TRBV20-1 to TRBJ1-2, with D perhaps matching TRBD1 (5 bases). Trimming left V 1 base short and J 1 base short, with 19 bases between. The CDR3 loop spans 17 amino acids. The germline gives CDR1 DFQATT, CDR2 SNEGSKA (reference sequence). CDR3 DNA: TGCAGTGCTAGAGCTCGGGGGAAAACCTCAATTAACTATGGCTACACCTTC. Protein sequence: CSARARGKTSINYGYTF.

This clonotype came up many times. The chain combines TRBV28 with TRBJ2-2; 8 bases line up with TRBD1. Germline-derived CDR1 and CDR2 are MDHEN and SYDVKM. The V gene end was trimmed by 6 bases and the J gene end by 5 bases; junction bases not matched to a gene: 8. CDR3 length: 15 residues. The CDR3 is CASSRGQGGTGELFF. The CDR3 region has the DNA TGTGCCAGCAGCCGAGGACAGGGTGGTACCGGGGAGCTGTTTTTT.

The CDR3: CASSGGTPGRETQYF. In nucleotides, the CDR3 is TGCGCCAGCAGCGGGGGGACTCCCGGGAGAGAGACCCAGTACTTC. The chain links TRBV5-1 to TRBJ2-5, with a tentative D call TRBD2 (6 bases). Trimming took 4 bases from V and 4 from J, leaving 17 bases between them. There are 15 residues in the CDR3. Germline V gene sequence: CDR1 SGHRS, CDR2 YFSETQ. The whole variable domain, filled in from reference TRBV5-1 and TRBJ2-5, reads KAGVTQTPRYLIKTRGQQVTLSCSPISGHRSVSWYQQTPGQGLQFLFEYFSETQRNKGNFPGRFSGRQFSNSRSEMNVSTLELGDSALYLCASSGGTPGRETQYFGPGTRLLVL.

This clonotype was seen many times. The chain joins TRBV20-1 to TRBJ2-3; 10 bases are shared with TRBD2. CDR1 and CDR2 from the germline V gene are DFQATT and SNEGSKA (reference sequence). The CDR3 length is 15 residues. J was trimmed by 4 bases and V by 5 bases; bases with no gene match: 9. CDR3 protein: CSAPPSGRGSDTQYF. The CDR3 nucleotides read TGCAGTGCTCCTCCTAGCGGGAGAGGCTCAGATACGCAGTATTTT.

CDR3 DNA sequence: TGCAGTGTCGGTTGGGGGGGCAGAGATACGCAGTATTTT. It codes for CSVGWGGRDTQYF. The chain combines TRBV29-1 with TRBJ2-3, with D possibly matching TRBD2 (7 bases). Germline loops: CDR1 SQVTM, CDR2 ANQGSEA. The CDR3 is made up of 13 amino acids.

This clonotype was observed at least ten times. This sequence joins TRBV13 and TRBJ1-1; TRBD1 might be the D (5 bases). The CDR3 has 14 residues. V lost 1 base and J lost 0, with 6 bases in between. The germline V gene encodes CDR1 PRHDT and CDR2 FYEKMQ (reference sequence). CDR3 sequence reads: CASSLVGLNTEAFF. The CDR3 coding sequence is TGTGCCAGCAGCTTAGTGGGGCTGAACACTGAAGCTTTCTTT.